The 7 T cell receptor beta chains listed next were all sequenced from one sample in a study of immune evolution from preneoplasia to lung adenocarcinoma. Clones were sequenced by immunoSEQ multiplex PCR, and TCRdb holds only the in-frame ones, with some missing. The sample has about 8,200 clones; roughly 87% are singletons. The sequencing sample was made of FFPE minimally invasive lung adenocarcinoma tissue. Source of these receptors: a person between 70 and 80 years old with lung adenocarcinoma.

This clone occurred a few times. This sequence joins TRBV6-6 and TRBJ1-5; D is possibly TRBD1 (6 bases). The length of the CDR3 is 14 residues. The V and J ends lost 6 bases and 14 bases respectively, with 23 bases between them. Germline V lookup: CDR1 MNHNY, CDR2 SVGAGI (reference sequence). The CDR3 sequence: CASSKGPDRYQEHF. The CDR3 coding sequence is TGTGCCAGCAGCAAAGGGCCGGACAGATACCAAGAGCATTTT.

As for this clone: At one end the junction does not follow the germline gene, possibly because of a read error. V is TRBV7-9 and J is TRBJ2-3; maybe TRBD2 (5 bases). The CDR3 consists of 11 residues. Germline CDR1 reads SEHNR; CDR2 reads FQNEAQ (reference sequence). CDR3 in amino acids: CASSVADTQYF. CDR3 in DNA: TGTGCCAGCAGCGTAGCGGATACGCAGTATTTT.

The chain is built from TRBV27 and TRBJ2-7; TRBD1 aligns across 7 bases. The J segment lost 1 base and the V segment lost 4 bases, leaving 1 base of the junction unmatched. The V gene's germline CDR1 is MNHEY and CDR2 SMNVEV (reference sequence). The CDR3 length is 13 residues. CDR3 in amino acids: CASSWDSSYEQYF. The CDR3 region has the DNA TGTGCCAGCAGTTGGGACAGTTCCTACGAGCAGTACTTC.

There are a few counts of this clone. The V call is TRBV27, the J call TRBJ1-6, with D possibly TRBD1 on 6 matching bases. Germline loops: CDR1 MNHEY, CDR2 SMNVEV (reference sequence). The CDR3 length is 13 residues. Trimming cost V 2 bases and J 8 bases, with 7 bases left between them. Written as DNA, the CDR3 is TGTGCCAGCAGTTTAAGGGGGGATTCACCCCTCCACTTT. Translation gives CASSLRGDSPLHF.

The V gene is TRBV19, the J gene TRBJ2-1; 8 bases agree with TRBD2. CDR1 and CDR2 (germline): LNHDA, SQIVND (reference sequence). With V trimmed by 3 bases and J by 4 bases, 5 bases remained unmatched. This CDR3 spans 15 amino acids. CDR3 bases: TGTGCCAGTAGTATGGCGCCTAGCGGGTACAATGAGCAGTTCTTC. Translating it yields CASSMAPSGYNEQFF.

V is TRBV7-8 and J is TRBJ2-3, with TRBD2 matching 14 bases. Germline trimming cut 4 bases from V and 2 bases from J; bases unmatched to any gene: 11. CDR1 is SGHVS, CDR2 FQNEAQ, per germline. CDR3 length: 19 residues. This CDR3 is CASSSHGTSGGSNTDTQYF. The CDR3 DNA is TGTGCCAGCAGCTCCCACGGGACTAGCGGGGGCTCAAACACAGATACGCAGTATTTT.

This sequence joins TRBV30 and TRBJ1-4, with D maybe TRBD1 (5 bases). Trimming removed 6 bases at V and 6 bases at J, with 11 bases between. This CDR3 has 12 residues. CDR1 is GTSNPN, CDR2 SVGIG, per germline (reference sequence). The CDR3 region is CACPTGHEKLFF. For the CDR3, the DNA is TGTGCCTGTCCGACGGGGCATGAAAAACTGTTTTTT.